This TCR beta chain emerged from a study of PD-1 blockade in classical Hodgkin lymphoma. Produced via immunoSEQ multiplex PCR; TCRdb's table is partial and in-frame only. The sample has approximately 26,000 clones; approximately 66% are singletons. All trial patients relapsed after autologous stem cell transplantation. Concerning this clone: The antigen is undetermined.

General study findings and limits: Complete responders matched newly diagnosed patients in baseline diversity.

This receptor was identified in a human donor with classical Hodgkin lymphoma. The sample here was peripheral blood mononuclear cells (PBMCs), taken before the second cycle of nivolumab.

The CDR3 DNA is TGTGCCAGTAGTTTTTTGGGGGCCACAGATACGCAGTATTTT. It specifies CASSFLGATDTQYF. The V gene is TRBV19, the J gene TRBJ2-3; possible D gene TRBD1, 6 bases. The length of the CDR3 is 14 residues. V dropped 5 bases and J dropped 2 bases, with 11 bases sitting between them. Germline V gives CDR1 LNHDA, CDR2 SQIVND (reference sequence).